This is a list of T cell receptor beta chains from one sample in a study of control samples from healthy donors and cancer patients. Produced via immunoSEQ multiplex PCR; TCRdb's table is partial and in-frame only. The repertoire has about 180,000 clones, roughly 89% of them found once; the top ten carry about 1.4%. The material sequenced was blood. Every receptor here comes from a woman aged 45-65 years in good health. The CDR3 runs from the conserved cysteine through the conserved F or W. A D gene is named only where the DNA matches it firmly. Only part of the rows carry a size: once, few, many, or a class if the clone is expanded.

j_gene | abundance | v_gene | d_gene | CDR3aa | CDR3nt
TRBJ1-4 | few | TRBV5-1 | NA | CASSPDGFSTNEKLFF | TGCGCCAGCAGCCCGGACGGATTCTCAACTAATGAAAAACTGTTTTTT
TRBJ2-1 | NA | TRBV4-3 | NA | CASSQDMGSGEQFF | TGCGCCAGCAGCCAAGATATGGGGAGCGGTGAGCAGTTCTTC
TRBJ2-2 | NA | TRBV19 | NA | CASSHGTYTGELFF | TGTGCCAGTAGTCACGGGACCTACACCGGGGAGCTGTTTTTT
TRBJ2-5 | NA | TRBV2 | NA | CASSFRAKTQYF | TGTGCCAGCAGTTTCAGGGCGAAGACCCAGTACTTC
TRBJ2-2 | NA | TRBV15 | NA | CATSRDPKTGELFF | TGTGCCACCAGCAGAGATCCGAAGACCGGGGAGCTGTTTTTT
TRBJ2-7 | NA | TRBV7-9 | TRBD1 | CASSSQGGQYF | TGTGCCAGCAGCTCACAGGGGGGACAGTACTTC
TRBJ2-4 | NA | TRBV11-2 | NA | CASSLQAAKNIQYF | TGTGCCAGCAGCTTACAGGCAGCCAAAAACATTCAGTACTTC
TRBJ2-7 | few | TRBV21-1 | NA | CASIRTGLAGASGYEQYF | TGTGCCAGCATTCGAACGGGACTAGCGGGAGCGTCCGGGTACGAGCAGTACTTC
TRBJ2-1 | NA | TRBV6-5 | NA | CASSYEGADEQFF | TGTGCCAGCAGCTATGAGGGTGCCGATGAGCAGTTCTTC
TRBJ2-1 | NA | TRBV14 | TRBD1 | CASSALDRAGEQFF | TGTGCCAGCAGCGCCCTGGACAGGGCGGGTGAGCAGTTCTTC
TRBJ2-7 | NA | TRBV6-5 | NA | CASSVADLYEQYF | TGTGCCAGCTCGGTGGCAGACCTCTACGAGCAGTACTTC
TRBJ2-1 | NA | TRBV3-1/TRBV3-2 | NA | CASSLSGYQFF | TGTGCCAGCAGCCTTAGCGGATATCAGTTCTTC
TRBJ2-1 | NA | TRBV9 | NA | CASSARERTRNEQFF | TGTGCCAGCAGCGCCCGCGAGCGAACTCGGAATGAGCAGTTCTTC
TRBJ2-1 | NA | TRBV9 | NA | CASSVQGDSYNEQFF | TGTGCCAGCAGCGTACAAGGAGACTCCTACAATGAGCAGTTCTTC
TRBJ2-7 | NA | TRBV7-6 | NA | CASSRTGFSYEQYF | TGTGCCAGCAGCCGGACTGGTTTCTCCTACGAGCAGTACTTC
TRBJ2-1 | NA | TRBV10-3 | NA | CAIGGWGGDNEQFF | TGTGCCATCGGGGGATGGGGCGGGGACAATGAGCAGTTCTTC
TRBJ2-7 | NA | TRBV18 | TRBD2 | CASSQREAPQYF | TGTGCCAGCTCCCAGCGGGAGGCGCCGCAGTACTTC
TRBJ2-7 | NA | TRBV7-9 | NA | CASSLEGEISYEQYF | TGTGCCAGCAGCTTAGAGGGCGAAATCTCCTACGAGCAGTACTTC
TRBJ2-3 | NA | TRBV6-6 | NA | CASSYGGTDTQYF | TGTGCCAGCAGTTACGGAGGCACAGATACGCAGTATTTT
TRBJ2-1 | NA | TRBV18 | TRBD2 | CASSTGGRNEQFF | TGTGCCAGCTCTACCGGGGGGAGGAATGAGCAGTTCTTC
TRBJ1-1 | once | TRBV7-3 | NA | CASSLAARRF | TGTGCCAGCAGCTTGGCAGCGCGACGCTTT
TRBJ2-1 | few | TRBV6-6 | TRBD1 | CASSRLPPGQGSYNEQFF | TGTGCCAGCAGCCGACTTCCTCCGGGACAGGGGTCCTACAATGAGCAGTTCTTC
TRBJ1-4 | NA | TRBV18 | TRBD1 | CASSPTTGRKEKLFF | TGTGCCAGCTCACCGACGACAGGGAGGAAAGAAAAACTGTTTTTT
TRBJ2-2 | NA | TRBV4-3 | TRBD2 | CASSQRGPGTGELFF | TGCGCCAGCAGTCAGCGGGGCCCCGGCACCGGGGAGCTGTTTTTT
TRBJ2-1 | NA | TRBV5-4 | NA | CASSLGGSSYNEQFF | TGTGCCAGCAGCTTGGGGGGTAGCTCCTACAATGAGCAGTTCTTC
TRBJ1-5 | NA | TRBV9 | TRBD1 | CASSATGQVDQPQHF | TGTGCCAGCAGCGCGACCGGACAGGTCGATCAGCCCCAGCATTTT
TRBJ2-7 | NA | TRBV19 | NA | CASSMGAIDAYEQYF | TGTGCCAGTAGTATGGGGGCAATAGATGCCTACGAGCAGTACTTC
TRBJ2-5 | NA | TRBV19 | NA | CASSISAGASQETQYF | TGTGCCAGTAGTATTTCGGCGGGGGCTAGCCAAGAGACCCAGTACTTC
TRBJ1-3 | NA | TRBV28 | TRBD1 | CASSVDRVGGNTIYF | TGTGCCAGCAGTGTGGACAGGGTGGGCGGAAACACCATATATTTT
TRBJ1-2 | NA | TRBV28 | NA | CASSSGPSSNYGYTF | TGTGCCAGCAGTTCCGGACCGTCCAGTAACTATGGCTACACCTTC
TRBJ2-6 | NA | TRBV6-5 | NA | CASSPVQGGANVLTF | TGTGCCAGCAGTCCTGTGCAGGGAGGGGCCAACGTCCTGACTTTC
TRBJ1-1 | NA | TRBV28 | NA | CASSILATEAFF | TGTGCCAGCAGTATATTAGCCACTGAAGCTTTCTTT
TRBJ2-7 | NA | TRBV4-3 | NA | CASSQEPSQTYEQYF | TGCGCCAGCAGCCAAGAGCCGTCGCAGACCTACGAGCAGTACTTC
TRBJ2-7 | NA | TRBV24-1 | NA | CATSDKTGGLSGSGYEQYF | TGTGCCACCAGTGACAAAACAGGGGGCCTTAGCGGGAGTGGCTACGAGCAGTACTTC
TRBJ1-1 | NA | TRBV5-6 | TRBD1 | CASSSYRGGTEAFF | TGTGCCAGCAGCTCATACAGGGGAGGCACTGAAGCTTTCTTT
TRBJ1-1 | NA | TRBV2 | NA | CASSNTEAFF | TGTGCCAGCAGCAACACTGAAGCTTTCTTT
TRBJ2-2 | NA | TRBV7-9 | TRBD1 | CASRGQITGELFF | TGTGCCAGCCGGGGACAGATCACCGGGGAGCTGTTTTTT
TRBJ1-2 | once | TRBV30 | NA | CAWSVGQVANYGYTF | TGTGCCTGGAGTGTAGGGCAGGTAGCAAACTATGGCTACACCTTC
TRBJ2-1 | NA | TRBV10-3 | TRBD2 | CAITDGLAGGNEQFF | TGTGCCATCACCGACGGCTTAGCGGGAGGCAATGAGCAGTTCTTC
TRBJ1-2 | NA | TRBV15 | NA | CATSTPLGGYGYTF | TGTGCCACCAGCACCCCGTTAGGGGGGTATGGCTACACCTTC
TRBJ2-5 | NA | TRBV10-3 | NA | CAISESAAGETQYF | TGTGCCATCAGTGAGTCGGCAGCAGGAGAGACCCAGTACTTC
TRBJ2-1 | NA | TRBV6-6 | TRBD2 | CASSYGLVSYNEQFF | TGTGCCAGCAGTTACGGACTAGTCTCCTACAATGAGCAGTTCTTC
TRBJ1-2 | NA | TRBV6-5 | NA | CASSYSRLGAQGYTF | TGTGCCAGCAGTTACTCGAGATTGGGGGCGCAGGGCTACACCTTC
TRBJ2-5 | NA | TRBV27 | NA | CASSLQLNRETQYF | TGTGCCAGCAGTTTGCAACTAAATAGGGAGACCCAGTACTTC
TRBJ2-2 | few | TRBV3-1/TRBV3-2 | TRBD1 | CASSPGQGQTGELFF | TGTGCCAGCAGCCCCGGACAGGGGCAGACCGGGGAGCTGTTTTTT
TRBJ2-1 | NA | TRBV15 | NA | CATSSQYDEQFF | TGTGCCACCAGCAGCCAATATGATGAGCAGTTCTTC
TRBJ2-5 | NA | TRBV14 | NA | CASSQGGGQYF | TGTGCCAGCAGCCAAGGGGGAGGCCAGTACTTC
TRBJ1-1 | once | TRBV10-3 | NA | CAISDLQRATEAFF | TGTGCCATCAGCGACCTACAGAGGGCCACTGAAGCTTTCTTT
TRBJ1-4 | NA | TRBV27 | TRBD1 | CASRPGTANEKLFF | TGTGCTAGCAGACCCGGGACAGCGAATGAAAAACTGTTTTTT
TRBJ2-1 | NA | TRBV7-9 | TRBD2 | CASRRGGTVGRNEQFF | TGTGCCAGCAGGCGGGGGGGGACCGTAGGGCGAAATGAGCAGTTCTTC
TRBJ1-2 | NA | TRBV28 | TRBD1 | CASSLEGAVDGYTF | TGTGCCAGCAGCCTAGAGGGGGCGGTCGATGGCTACACCTTC
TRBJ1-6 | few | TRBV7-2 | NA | CASSLEGHSPLHF | TGTGCCAGCAGCTTAGAGGGGCATTCACCCCTCCACTTT
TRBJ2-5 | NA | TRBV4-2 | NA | CASSQDRGALTLGGETQYF | TGTGCCAGCAGCCAAGATCGTGGGGCTCTAACGCTCGGCGGAGAGACCCAGTACTTC
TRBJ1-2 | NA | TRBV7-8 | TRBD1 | CASSLAGQRVDYGYTF | TGTGCCAGCAGCTTAGCGGGACAGCGAGTCGACTATGGCTACACCTTC
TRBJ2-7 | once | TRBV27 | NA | CASSLSGRSYEQYF | TGTGCCAGCAGTTTGAGCGGGCGCTCCTACGAGCAGTACTTC